The clone carrying this TCR beta chain was seen more than once but under ten times. What it binds is not known. The template consisted of bulk tumor genomic DNA, with about 600 ng used per sample. During surgery, several far-apart biopsies were obtained from every primary tumor. Each patient presented with untreated, newly diagnosed non-small cell lung cancer and received curative surgery. CDR3 of TCR beta was amplified by multiplex PCR that used 32 V and 13 J primers. TCRdb re-called the multiplex PCR reads with MiXCR, one entry per CDR3 protein. This repertoire shows some 2,500 distinct CDR3 sequences, around 50% found once; its top ten account for 44%. This entry belongs to a study of immune heterogeneity within non-small cell lung tumors. Study context: Classification of the tumors gave several squamous cell carcinomas, around 11 non-squamous carcinomas and 1 not otherwise specified.

CDR1 and CDR2 from the germline V gene are MRHNA and SNTAGT. Trimming removed 5 bases from V and 2 bases from J, with 9 bases in between. This CDR3 is 13 amino acids long. Study-level results: High-frequency T-cell receptor beta clonotypes were largely distinct between individual patients.

The chain links TRBV6-4 to TRBJ1-2, with unresolved D. This receptor was obtained from a man aged 45-60 years with non-small cell lung cancer. Input material: lung tumor tissue. CDR3 coding DNA: TGTGCCAGCAGTAAGGTCGGGAACTATGGCTACACCTTC. This encodes CASSKVGNYGYTF.